This paragraph reports one T cell receptor beta chain. Only in-frame clones appear in the TCRdb table, and some are missing; sequencing was by immunoSEQ multiplex PCR. The sample has 120,000 to 150,000 clones; approximately 80% are singletons. Trimming cost V 5 bases and J 7 bases; bases outside gene matches: 16. Germline V gives CDR1 LNHDA, CDR2 SQIVND (reference sequence). CDR3 length: 17 residues. This entry comes from a study of blood T cell repertoires in COVID-19. The sample consisted of peripheral blood. The gene calls are TRBV19 and TRBJ1-5; 8 nucleotides match TRBD1. The TCR originated in a human donor in a cohort sampled during active COVID-19. In DNA form, the CDR3 reads TGTGCCAGTAGTGCAGAACTTGGGACAGGTTTACGGCAGCCCCAGCATTTT. It translates to CASSAELGTGLRQPQHF. The full variable domain, rest sourced from reference TRBV19 and TRBJ1-5, is DGGITQSPKYLFRKEGQNVTLSCEQNLNHDAMYWYRQDPGQGLRLIYYSQIVNDFQKGDIAEGYSVSREKKESFPLTVTSAQKNPTAFYLCASSAELGTGLRQPQHFGDGTRLSIL.